A single sample is the source of the 32 T cell receptor beta chains below, sequenced in a study of tumor and adjacent non-tumor tissue in lung cancer. RNA was extracted from bulk tissue without any cell sorting. TCRbeta libraries were built with three rounds of nested PCR, modified from ARM-PCR. TCRdb reprocessed the multiplex PCR reads via MiXCR and lists one record per CDR3 protein. The data show 200,000 or so distinct CDR3 sequences, roughly 70% seen once. Sample: lung tumor tissue. These receptors all come from a man aged 55-75 years with non-small cell lung cancer.

Of note for this clonotype: Just one base apart from a much larger clone, this may be a read error. The chain is built from TRBV20-1 and TRBJ1-2, with TRBD1 as a possible D gene (5 bases). CDR1 is DFQATT, CDR2 SNEGSKA, per germline (reference sequence). The CDR3 sequence is 13 residues long. CDR3 amino acids: CSASGASNNGYTF. The CDR3 DNA follows: TGCAGTGCTAGCGGGGCCTCTAACAATGGCTACACCTTC.

This clonotype was seen only once. The junction shows a germline mismatch at one end, possibly a read error. The CDR3 sequence: CVSSSSGTVTYEQYF. CDR3 nucleotides: TGTGTCAGCAGCTCCTCTGGGACAGTGACCTACGAGCAGTACTTC. V is TRBV28 and J is TRBJ2-7; 7 nucleotides match TRBD1. The CDR3 covers 15 residues. Germline CDR1 MDHEN, CDR2 SYDVKM.

Points on this clonotype: An end of the junction does not agree with germline; a read error may underlie this. The CDR3 is CSVTSGSSSTETQYF. The CDR3 DNA sequence: TGCAGCGTTACTAGCGGAAGTAGCTCCACGGAGACCCAGTATTTC. This chain connects TRBV29-1 to TRBJ2-5; TRBD2 matches 8 bases. CDR3 length: 15 amino acids. The germline V gene encodes CDR1 SQVTM and CDR2 ANQGSEA.

Comment on this clonotype: A much more abundant neighbour one base away suggests this may be a read error. CDR3 DNA sequence: TGCAGTGCCCCAATAGGGAACAATGAGCAGTTCTTC. The encoded protein is CSAPIGNNEQFF. V usage is TRBV20-1 and J usage is TRBJ2-1, with D unresolved. Trimming took off 6 bases at V and 5 bases at J, with 11 bases between the two ends. This CDR3 is 12 amino acids long. The germline V gene encodes CDR1 DFQATT and CDR2 SNEGSKA (reference sequence).

This clonotype was seen more than once but under ten times. The rearrangement uses TRBV5-1 and TRBJ2-7, with D perhaps TRBD1 or TRBD2 (5 bases each). Per the germline V gene, CDR1 is SGHRS and CDR2 is YFSETQ. The CDR3 loop spans 14 amino acids. Trimming took off 0 bases at V and 8 bases at J, with 15 bases between the two ends. CDR3 protein: CASSLGFSGPQQYF. Written as DNA, the CDR3 is TGCGCCAGCAGCTTGGGATTCTCGGGGCCACAGCAGTACTTC.

This clonotype was recorded once. V and J are TRBV6-5 and TRBJ2-1; D call uncertain. The CDR3 extends over 11 amino acids. Trimming stripped 7 bases from V and 4 bases from J, with 5 bases between. Germline CDR1 and CDR2: MNHEY and SVGAGI. The CDR3: CASNSYNEQFF. The CDR3 nucleotides read TGTGCCAGCAATTCGTACAATGAGCAGTTCTTC.

CDR3 sequence reads: CASSELDDTQYF. The CDR3 DNA reads TGTGCCAGCAGCGAACTCGACGATACGCAGTATTTT. This chain joins TRBV7-9 and TRBJ2-3, with D unclear. The germline V gene has CDR1 SEHNR and CDR2 FQNEAQ (reference sequence). Trimming stripped 5 bases from V and 6 bases from J, with 9 bases between. This CDR3 contains 12 residues.

As concerns this clonotype: The final CDR3 position lacks the conserved phenylalanine or tryptophan, pointing to a likely read error. The genes are TRBV29-1 and TRBJ1-1; D ambiguous. Trimming left V 0 bases short and J 1 base short, with 6 bases between. CDR3 length: 13 amino acids. The germline CDR1 and CDR2 sequences are SQVTM and ANQGSEA. The CDR3 here is CSVEEWQNTEAFL. CDR3 bases: TGCAGCGTTGAAGAATGGCAGAACACTGAAGCTTTCCTT.

On this clonotype itself: The conserved closing phenylalanine or tryptophan is absent in this CDR3, likely reflecting a read error. This CDR3 is CASNSGTSYNEQFL. The DNA for the CDR3 is TGTGCCAGCAATTCGGGGACCTCCTACAATGAGCAGTTCTTA. The V and J genes are TRBV12-3 or TRBV12-4 and TRBJ2-1; D could derive from TRBD1 or TRBD2 (5 bases each). The CDR3 is 14 amino acids. Trimming shortened V by 7 bases and J by 0 bases, and 10 bases separated the two germline ends.

Details on this clonotype: One junction end does not reproduce the germline sequence, and a read error may be involved. The CDR3 sequence: CASRACRQGRGDTETFF. In DNA form, the CDR3 reads TGTGCCAGCAGGGCCTGTCGACAGGGACGAGGCGACACTGAAACTTTCTTT. The chain couples TRBV5-4 to TRBJ1-1, with 7 bases aligning to TRBD1. CDR1 and CDR2 (germline): SGHNT, YYREEE (reference sequence). The CDR3 consists of 17 residues.

This clonotype appeared a few times. The V and J genes are TRBV5-1 and TRBJ1-1; D gene unclear. This CDR3 has 13 amino acids. Trimming took off 4 bases at V and 8 bases at J, with 15 bases between the two ends. Germline lookup yields CDR1 SGHRS and CDR2 YFSETQ. CDR3 sequence reads: CASSQLISGEAFF. The CDR3 DNA reads TGCGCCAGCAGCCAACTAATATCCGGGGAAGCTTTCTTT. Using reference TRBV5-1 and TRBJ1-1 for the parts outside the CDR3, the full variable domain is KAGVTQTPRYLIKTRGQQVTLSCSPISGHRSVSWYQQTPGQGLQFLFEYFSETQRNKGNFPGRFSGRQFSNSRSEMNVSTLELGDSALYLCASSQLISGEAFFGQGTRLTVV.

There are a few counts of this clonotype. The V and J genes are TRBV29-1 and TRBJ2-6, with 7 bases that match TRBD1. Germline V lookup: CDR1 SQVTM, CDR2 ANQGSEA. The CDR3 is made up of 16 amino acids. V gave up 5 bases and J gave up 0 bases; unmatched junction bases: 7. DNA for the CDR3: TGCAGCGTTTTCGGGGACAGAAGCTCTGGGGCCAACGTCCTGACTTTC. Its protein product is CSVFGDRSSGANVLTF.

About this clonotype itself: Just one base apart from a much larger clone, this may be a read error. V gene TRBV29-1 combines with J gene TRBJ2-5; 9 nucleotides agree with TRBD1. Germline-derived CDR1 and CDR2 are SQVTM and ANQGSEA. CDR3 length: 11 residues. The CDR3 region is CSVEDGQGRGF. The CDR3 DNA reads TGCAGCGTTGAAGATGGACAGGGGCGAGGGTTC. The complete variable domain, with remaining parts taken from reference TRBV29-1 and TRBJ2-5, reads SAVISQKPSRDICQRGTSLTIQCQVDSQVTMMFWYRQQPGQSLTLIATANQGSEATYESGFVIDKFPISRPNLTFSTLTVSNMSPEDSSIYLCSVEDGQGRGFGPGTRLLVL.

With respect to this clonotype: It may be a read error: a sequence one base away is much more abundant. V gene TRBV29-1 combines with J gene TRBJ1-6; D is possibly TRBD1 (6 bases). Germline CDR1 SQVTM, CDR2 ANQGSEA. This CDR3 is 13 amino acids long. The CDR3 DNA reads as TGCAACATTAGGACAGCCAGCCATTCACCCCTCCACTTT. Its protein product is CNIRTASHSPLHF. Full variable domain (missing parts from reference TRBV29-1 and TRBJ1-6): SAVISQKPSRDICQRGTSLTIQCQVDSQVTMMFWYRQQPGQSLTLIATANQGSEATYESGFVIDKFPISRPNLTFSTLTVSNMSPEDSSIYLCNIRTASHSPLHFGNGTRLTVT.

The chain recombines TRBV6-5 with TRBJ2-3; possible D gene TRBD1, 6 bases. Per the germline V gene, CDR1 is MNHEY and CDR2 is SVGAGI. The CDR3 totals 14 residues. The CDR3 DNA sequence: TGTGTTAACAGTTACAGGGACAGCACAGATACGCAGTATTTT. Translation: CVNSYRDSTDTQYF.

In its sample, this clonotype was seen many times. The V and J genes are TRBV2 and TRBJ1-2; weak D call: TRBD1 (6 bases). Germline-derived CDR1 and CDR2 are SNHLY and FYNNEI. The CDR3 has 14 residues. With 2 bases removed from V and 9 bases from J, the gap between germline ends came to 16 bases. Here the CDR3 DNA reads TGTGCCAGCAGTGAACCTACAGGGAAGGGGAGCTACACCTTC. This encodes CASSEPTGKGSYTF.

The chain carries TRBV11-2 and TRBJ2-3; a weak D match, TRBD1 (6 bases). V dropped 1 base and J dropped 7 bases, with 15 bases sitting between them. The CDR3 has 15 amino acids. Germline V CDR1 and CDR2: SGHAT, FQNNGV. The CDR3 protein is CASSLGAPGDHTQYF. The CDR3 nucleotides are TGTGCCAGCAGCTTAGGAGCCCCAGGGGACCATACGCAGTATTTT.

Regarding this clonotype: Because the CDR3 is missing its conserved closing phenylalanine or tryptophan, this is likely a read error. This chain connects TRBV5-4 to TRBJ2-7; maybe TRBD1 (6 bases). V gave up 3 bases and J gave up 6 bases, with 13 bases separating them. This CDR3 has 13 amino acids. Germline CDR1 reads SGHNT; CDR2 reads YYREEE (reference sequence). CDR3 DNA: TGTGCCAGCAGCTCCAGGGGTCTTATCGAGCAGTACATC. Its protein product is CASSSRGLIEQYI.

This clonotype was found many times. The chain links TRBV4-2 to TRBJ2-1; D not resolved. The germline V gene has CDR1 LGHNA and CDR2 YNFKEQ. Trimming took off 0 bases at V and 9 bases at J, with 6 bases between the two ends. The CDR3 is 12 amino acids. In DNA, the CDR3 is TGTGCCAGCAGCCAAGATACGGTTGAGCAGTTCTTC. Protein: CASSQDTVEQFF.

This rearrangement joins TRBV6-1 to TRBJ1-1; D unresolved. Per germline, CDR1 MNHNS and CDR2 SASEGT. The CDR3 extends over 14 amino acids. V dropped 2 bases and J dropped 10 bases, with 17 bases sitting between them. CDR3 amino acids: CASSEIGSRWVAFF. The DNA of the CDR3 is TGTGCCAGCAGTGAAATCGGATCGCGATGGGTAGCTTTCTTT.

In the case of this clonotype: The conserved phenylalanine or tryptophan normally closing the CDR3 is absent here, so this likely arose from a read error. This chain connects TRBV11-3 to TRBJ2-1, with TRBD2 matching 9 bases. CDR1 is SGHNT, CDR2 YENEEA, per germline. Trimming at V came to 6 bases and at J to 9 bases, leaving 9 bases not matched to a gene. The CDR3 has 14 residues. CDR3 sequence: CASRWTSEASEQFI. The CDR3 nucleotides are TGTGCCAGCAGATGGACTAGCGAGGCGAGTGAGCAGTTCATC.

In regard to this clonotype: Germline and junction disagree at one end, which may indicate a read error. The chain links TRBV20-1 to TRBJ1-4; the D gene is possibly TRBD1 (5 bases). The CDR3 is 16 amino acids. Germline V gives CDR1 DFQATT, CDR2 SNEGSKA (reference sequence). The CDR3 nucleotides are TGCGGTGCTAGAGGACCCCGGGACGGGGGGAATGAAAAACTGTTTTTT. Translation: CGARGPRDGGNEKLFF.

Comment on this clonotype: At one end, the junction sequence differs from germline, possibly due to a read error. The chain carries TRBV19 and TRBJ1-1; perhaps TRBD1 as D (6 bases). Germline-derived CDR1 and CDR2 are LNHDA and SQIVND (reference sequence). CDR3 length: 13 residues. In DNA form, the CDR3 reads TGTGCCAGTAGGGACAGAGGGGACACTGAAGTTTTCTTT. This codes for CASRDRGDTEVFF.

The chain has TRBV20-1 and TRBJ2-1, with TRBD2 matching 8 bases. Germline V lookup: CDR1 DFQATT, CDR2 SNEGSKA (reference sequence). The CDR3 runs 15 residues. J lost 2 bases, V lost 8 bases, and 11 bases had no gene match. The CDR3 protein is CSTKTGGRPYNEQFF. DNA of the CDR3: TGCAGTACTAAGACGGGGGGGAGGCCCTACAATGAGCAGTTCTTC.

This clonotype was observed at least ten times. The chain combines TRBV29-1 with TRBJ1-6; the D is unclear. V gave up 5 bases and J gave up 4 bases, with 9 bases separating them. The CDR3 runs 13 residues. Per germline, CDR1 SQVTM and CDR2 ANQGSEA. The CDR3 sequence is CSVLEGYNSPLHF. As DNA, the CDR3 is TGCAGCGTTCTGGAAGGTTATAATTCACCCCTCCACTTT.

This clonotype was recorded at least ten times. This chain links TRBV11-2 with TRBJ2-7; 9 positions agree with TRBD1. CDR3 length equals 15 residues. Germline loops: CDR1 SGHAT, CDR2 FQNNGV. V trimming: 2 bases; J trimming: 5 bases; junction bases outside the gene matches: 7. CDR3 nucleotides: TGTGCCAGCAGCTTAAGCCCGGACAGGGGCCACGAGCAGTACTTC. Amino acid sequence: CASSLSPDRGHEQYF.

Worth noting for this clonotype: Just one base apart from a much larger clone, this may be a read error. The chain joins TRBV11-2 to TRBJ1-3, with D hard to call. The length of the CDR3 is 21 residues. Germline CDR1 SGHAT, CDR2 FQNNGV. CDR3 residues: CASSLSHVVVFPVSPGNSIYF. The DNA for the CDR3 is TGTGCCAGCAGCTTGTCCCACGTGGTCGTTTTCCCGGTCTCCCCTGGAAACAGCATATATTTT.

As to this clonotype: This may be a read error: a much more frequent sequence differs by one nucleotide. As the CDR3 is not closed by the conserved phenylalanine or tryptophan, this likely results from a read error. This rearrangement joins TRBV12-3 or TRBV12-4 to TRBJ2-1; the match to TRBD1 covers 8 bases. The CDR3 extends over 15 amino acids. After removal of 6 bases from V and 4 bases from J, the junction contained 8 bases not matched to a gene. The CDR3 DNA is TGTGCCAGCAGCGATAGGGACAGGCGTTACAATGAGCAGTTCTTG. Translation gives CASSDRDRRYNEQFL.

This clonotype was seen just once. This could be a read error, since a much larger clone is one nucleotide away. The CDR3 spells CASSPPGVLYTGELFF. The CDR3 region has the DNA TGCGCCAGCAGCCCTCCCGGGGTTTTGTACACCGGGGAGCTGTTTTTT. The chain links TRBV4-3 to TRBJ2-2, with a weak D call TRBD2 (5 bases). The CDR3 covers 16 residues. V was pared by 4 bases and J by 3 bases, with 15 bases between. Germline CDR1 and CDR2: LGHNA and YSLEER.

With regard to this clonotype: The conserved final phenylalanine or tryptophan is absent from the CDR3, which likely points to a read error. This rearrangement joins TRBV6-1 to TRBJ2-2; no definite D call. Trimming took off 7 bases at V and 8 bases at J, with 8 bases between the two ends. Germline lookup yields CDR1 MNHNS and CDR2 SASEGT. The CDR3 contains 11 residues. The CDR3 is CASIMPGELFV. The CDR3 bases are TGTGCCAGCATCATGCCAGGGGAGCTGTTTGTT.

V gene TRBV6-1 combines with J gene TRBJ2-5; D is possibly TRBD2 (6 bases). From germline, CDR1 is MNHNS and CDR2 SASEGT. The V and J ends lost 6 bases and 2 bases respectively, with 10 bases between them. The CDR3 totals 13 residues. CDR3 residues: CASRGLAQETQYF. Here the CDR3 DNA reads TGTGCCAGCAGGGGACTGGCTCAAGAGACCCAGTACTTC.

Comment on this clonotype: A read error may be the cause here, since a much bigger clone is one base away. This chain joins TRBV20-1 and TRBJ1-5, with D possibly TRBD1 on 5 matching bases. Trimming took 6 bases from V and 5 from J, leaving 11 bases between them. CDR1 is DFQATT and CDR2 is SNEGSKA in the germline V gene (reference sequence). CDR3 length: 12 residues. The CDR3 nucleotides read TGCAGTGCCGTGACAGAGGATCAGCCCCAGCATTTT. This sequence encodes CSAVTEDQPQHF.